Listed below are T cell receptor beta chains from one sample, sequenced in a study of blood T cell repertoires in COVID-19. TCRdb keeps only in-frame clones here, not all; method: immunoSEQ multiplex PCR. The table lists a few hundred thousand clones, under 85% of them singletons. What was sequenced was peripheral blood. These receptors all come from a woman under 40 with COVID-19, enrolled during active disease. Each CDR3 is given with its conserved first and last residue. The order of the fields is CDR3 DNA, CDR3 protein, clone size, J gene, V gene, D gene. A D gene is named only where the DNA matches it firmly. Clone size is stated in some rows and not others, as once, few, many or a class when expanded.

CDR3 DNA: TGTGCCAGCAGTTACGGGGACAGTCAAGAGACCCAGTACTTC
CDR3 protein: CASSYGDSQETQYF
clone size: .
J gene: TRBJ2-5
V gene: TRBV6-5
D gene: TRBD1

CDR3 DNA: TGCGCCAGCAGCCAAGATGTAAATTACCCCGGGGGCTATGGCTACACCTTC
CDR3 protein: CASSQDVNYPGGYGYTF
clone size: few
J gene: TRBJ1-2
V gene: TRBV4-3
D gene: .

CDR3 DNA: TGTGCCAGCAGTTTCACCACAGGGGGCACTGAAGCTTTCTTT
CDR3 protein: CASSFTTGGTEAFF
clone size: .
J gene: TRBJ1-1
V gene: TRBV6-6
D gene: TRBD1

CDR3 DNA: TGTGCCAGCTCACCGTACCGGGACAGCTACGAGCAGTACTTC
CDR3 protein: CASSPYRDSYEQYF
clone size: once
J gene: TRBJ2-7
V gene: TRBV18
D gene: TRBD1

CDR3 DNA: TGTGCCAGTAGTATTCAATTGGGGGGGGCGGGAAAACAGCCCCAGCATTTT
CDR3 protein: CASSIQLGGAGKQPQHF
clone size: .
J gene: TRBJ1-5
V gene: TRBV19
D gene: .

CDR3 DNA: TGTGCCAGCAAATCGACAGGGGGGCCATTCCGTTTCTTT
CDR3 protein: CASKSTGGPFRFF
clone size: .
J gene: TRBJ1-1
V gene: TRBV12-3/TRBV12-4
D gene: TRBD1

CDR3 DNA: TGTGCCTGGGACGGACTGAGCTATGGCTACACCTTC
CDR3 protein: CAWDGLSYGYTF
clone size: .
J gene: TRBJ1-2
V gene: TRBV30
D gene: .

CDR3 DNA: TGTGCCACCCTGCCGCGGGGGCCGGGGAGCGGGGAGCTGTTTTTT
CDR3 protein: CATLPRGPGSGELFF
clone size: .
J gene: TRBJ2-2
V gene: TRBV19
D gene: .

CDR3 DNA: TGCAGCGTTGCTACTACCTCTGGGGCCAACGTCCTGACTTTC
CDR3 protein: CSVATTSGANVLTF
clone size: .
J gene: TRBJ2-6
V gene: TRBV29-1
D gene: .

CDR3 DNA: TGTGCCAGCTGGACAGGGATGAACGCTTTCTTT
CDR3 protein: CASWTGMNAFF
clone size: .
J gene: TRBJ1-1
V gene: TRBV19
D gene: TRBD1

CDR3 DNA: TGTGCCAGCACCCCGGACAGGGGGAACACTGAAGCTTTCTTT
CDR3 protein: CASTPDRGNTEAFF
clone size: .
J gene: TRBJ1-1
V gene: TRBV28
D gene: TRBD1

CDR3 DNA: TGTGCCAGCAGCGGGAGGACGGGGCAGGCCCAGCATTTT
CDR3 protein: CASSGRTGQAQHF
clone size: .
J gene: TRBJ1-5
V gene: TRBV5-6
D gene: .

CDR3 DNA: TGTGCCAGCAGTTCTAGCGGGAGGGCCGGCACAGATACGCAGTATTTT
CDR3 protein: CASSSSGRAGTDTQYF
clone size: .
J gene: TRBJ2-3
V gene: TRBV9
D gene: TRBD2

CDR3 DNA: TGCAGTGCCTCCTATGGCTACACCTTC
CDR3 protein: CSASYGYTF
clone size: .
J gene: TRBJ1-2
V gene: TRBV20-1
D gene: .

CDR3 DNA: TGTGCCTGGGGGGGACAGACTGAAAAACTGTTTTTT
CDR3 protein: CAWGGQTEKLFF
clone size: .
J gene: TRBJ1-4
V gene: TRBV30
D gene: TRBD1

CDR3 DNA: TGTGCCAGCAGCCTCCAGTTTGAAGCTTTCTTT
CDR3 protein: CASSLQFEAFF
clone size: .
J gene: TRBJ1-1
V gene: TRBV7-2
D gene: .

CDR3 DNA: TGTGCCAGCAGACCCGGGACATCTAACACTGAAGCTTTCTTT
CDR3 protein: CASRPGTSNTEAFF
clone size: .
J gene: TRBJ1-1
V gene: TRBV28
D gene: .

CDR3 DNA: TGTGCCAGCAGTCCGCCGGGACTCAACACAGATACGCAGTATTTT
CDR3 protein: CASSPPGLNTDTQYF
clone size: .
J gene: TRBJ2-3
V gene: TRBV28
D gene: .

CDR3 DNA: TGCGCCAGCAGCGCAGCGTGGGGGGACACAGATACGCAGTATTTT
CDR3 protein: CASSAAWGDTDTQYF
clone size: .
J gene: TRBJ2-3
V gene: TRBV5-1
D gene: .

CDR3 DNA: TGTGCCACCAGTATCGCCGGGACGGGGGACTACAATGAGCAGTTCTTC
CDR3 protein: CATSIAGTGDYNEQFF
clone size: .
J gene: TRBJ2-1
V gene: TRBV15
D gene: .

CDR3 DNA: TGCAGTGCTAATCAGGGTGAGGTCCCCTTC
CDR3 protein: CSANQGEVPF
clone size: .
J gene: TRBJ1-2
V gene: TRBV20-1
D gene: .

CDR3 DNA: TGCGCCAGCAGCCGGCCGGGACAGGGGTTGGTGAACACTGAAGCTTTCTTT
CDR3 protein: CASSRPGQGLVNTEAFF
clone size: .
J gene: TRBJ1-1
V gene: TRBV4-1
D gene: TRBD1

CDR3 DNA: TGTGCCAGCAGCTTGGTTACAGAGCAGTTCTTC
CDR3 protein: CASSLVTEQFF
clone size: .
J gene: TRBJ2-1
V gene: TRBV7-2
D gene: .